Listed here is a single TCR beta chain. Per the germline V gene, CDR1 is MGHRA and CDR2 is YSYEKL. V lost 0 bases and J 7 bases, leaving 19 bases between the germline ends. This CDR3 has 16 residues. The data were taken from a study of blood T cell repertoires in COVID-19. Data came from immunoSEQ multiplex PCR; TCRdb stores just in-frame clones and leaves some out. The sample consists of about 210,000 clones, around 82% of them appearing once. Sequenced input: peripheral blood. The TCR was taken from a man in his forties or fifties with active or convalescent COVID-19. J is TRBJ2-7 and V is TRBV4-1, with D perhaps matching TRBD2 (6 bases). CDR3 in amino acids: CASSQDDGGGVDEQYF. CDR3 in DNA: TGCGCCAGCAGCCAAGATGACGGCGGCGGGGTGGATGAGCAGTACTTC.